This is a list of T cell receptor beta chains from one sample in a study of cytomegalovirus exposure and HLA in healthy donors. The data were produced by immunoSEQ multiplex PCR, yet TCRdb's version contains in-frame clones alone and is incomplete. This table has some 110,000 clones, less than 70% appearing once. Sequenced: PBMCs. The receptors were sampled from a woman in her 30s in good health and CMV-seronegative. Both conserved end residues are part of each CDR3. The D gene is left open where the match is weak. The size of a clone is reported for some rows only, either as once, few or many, or as a class for expanded clones.

j_call	v_call	clone_size	d_call	cdr3_nt	cdr3_aa
TRBJ1-4	TRBV29-1	NA	NA	TGCAGCGGCTCAGGTTATAATGAAAAACTGTTTTTT	CSGSGYNEKLFF
TRBJ2-7	TRBV7-3	NA	TRBD2	TGTGCCAGCAGCTCTCCGGGGGGCGAGCAGTACTTC	CASSSPGGEQYF
TRBJ1-4	TRBV19	NA	NA	TGTGCCAGTAGTCTTCAGGGTACGACTAATGAAAAACTGTTTTTT	CASSLQGTTNEKLFF
TRBJ2-3	TRBV6-6	NA	NA	TGTGCCAGCAGTTACGCCGGTCCGGATACGCAGTATTTT	CASSYAGPDTQYF
TRBJ2-3	TRBV19	NA	NA	TGTGCCAGTAGTACCTATCGCACAGATACGCAGTATTTT	CASSTYRTDTQYF
TRBJ2-5	TRBV5-6	few	TRBD1	TGTGCCAGCAGAGGGACAGGGGGCGCCATTCAAGAGACCCAGTACTTC	CASRGTGGAIQETQYF
TRBJ2-2	TRBV7-9	NA	TRBD1	TGTGCCAGCAGACCTCGGGACAGGACGAACACCGGGGAGCTGTTTTTT	CASRPRDRTNTGELFF
TRBJ2-5	TRBV6-1	medium-sized	TRBD2	TGTGCCAGCAGTGATTTAGCGGGAGACCAAGAGACCCAGTACTTC	CASSDLAGDQETQYF
TRBJ1-1	TRBV28	NA	TRBD1	TGTGCCAGCAGACCGGGACAGGGGGTCACTGAAGCTTTCTTT	CASRPGQGVTEAFF
TRBJ2-4	TRBV5-4	few	TRBD2	TGTGCCAGCAGCCCGGGGGGAGATCTAGCCAAAAACATTCAGTACTTC	CASSPGGDLAKNIQYF
TRBJ2-7	TRBV6-1	NA	NA	TGTGCCAGCAGCCAAACCTTCGGTAGTCTGTACTTC	CASSQTFGSLYF
TRBJ1-5	TRBV27	NA	TRBD1	TGTGCCAGCAGTTTATCGCGGACAGGGTCGCTTCCCCAGCATTTT	CASSLSRTGSLPQHF
TRBJ2-5	TRBV5-6	few	TRBD2	TGTGCCAGCAGCTTGGATTGGGCTAGCGGGAGGACTAAAGAAGAGACCCAGTACTTC	CASSLDWASGRTKEETQYF
TRBJ1-6	TRBV7-3	NA	NA	TGTGCCAGCAGCAAAGACAGACTGAATTCACCCCTCCACTTT	CASSKDRLNSPLHF
TRBJ2-6	TRBV7-8	NA	NA	TGTGCCAGCAGCTTAGCGGTCCGCGGCTCTGGGGCCAACGTCCTGACTTTC	CASSLAVRGSGANVLTF
TRBJ2-1	TRBV4-3	NA	TRBD2	TGCGCCAGCAGCCAAGATTACGGGAGGGACAATGAGCAGTTCTTC	CASSQDYGRDNEQFF
TRBJ1-4	TRBV2	NA	NA	TGTGCCAGCACGGAGCGGTATGCAACTAATGAAAAACTGTTTTTT	CASTERYATNEKLFF
TRBJ2-1	TRBV28	once	NA	TGTGCCAGCAGTCCTCCCTTGGGAGCCTACAATGAGCAGTTCTTC	CASSPPLGAYNEQFF
TRBJ1-5	TRBV27	once	NA	TGTGCCAGCAGTTTGAGGGATAGCAATCAGCCCCAGCATTTT	CASSLRDSNQPQHF
TRBJ2-7	TRBV30	NA	TRBD2	TGTGCCTGGAGCCGGAGCGGGACTTACGAGCAGTACTTC	CAWSRSGTYEQYF
TRBJ1-1	TRBV10-3	NA	TRBD1	TGTGCCGTCGGGGCCGGACAGGGAGCCGCGCGGACTGAAGCTTTCTTT	CAVGAGQGAARTEAFF
TRBJ2-3	TRBV30	NA	TRBD2	TGTGCCTGGACCCGTGGGACTAGCGGGAGTAACACAGATACGCAGTATTTT	CAWTRGTSGSNTDTQYF
TRBJ1-1	TRBV27	medium-sized	NA	TGTGCCAGCAGTTTTTCCGGTTTTGGCACTGAAGCTTTCTTT	CASSFSGFGTEAFF
TRBJ2-3	TRBV10-1	NA	TRBD2	TGCGCCAGCAGTGATCGCGGGAGGCCTTTGGATACGCAGTATTTT	CASSDRGRPLDTQYF
TRBJ2-7	TRBV27	NA	NA	TGTGCCAGCAGTCACGGACAGTCCTACGAGCAGTACTTC	CASSHGQSYEQYF
TRBJ1-1	TRBV7-2	NA	NA	TGTGCCAGCAGAACTCTTAGCACTGAAGCTTTCTTT	CASRTLSTEAFF
TRBJ1-2	TRBV27	NA	TRBD1	TGTGCCAGCAGTTTATGGGACAGGGGGTATGGCTACACCTTC	CASSLWDRGYGYTF
TRBJ2-1	TRBV18	NA	NA	TGTGCCAGCTCACCACAGGGCCCCGGGACCTACAATGAGCAGTTCTTC	CASSPQGPGTYNEQFF
TRBJ1-1	TRBV6-1	few	NA	TGTGCCAGCAGTACGGGGGGGTTGGGGACTGAAGCTTTCTTT	CASSTGGLGTEAFF
TRBJ2-1	TRBV7-3	NA	TRBD2	TGTGCCAGCAGCTCGGGGGGCTCCTACAATGAGCAGTTCTTC	CASSSGGSYNEQFF
TRBJ1-2	TRBV27	NA	TRBD1	TGTGCCAGCAGTGTTCTGGGACAGGGGGCCGGTGGCTACACCTTC	CASSVLGQGAGGYTF
TRBJ1-2	TRBV27	NA	TRBD1	TGTGCCAGCAGTTCAGGGGGCGGCTACACCTTC	CASSSGGGYTF
TRBJ2-5	TRBV5-1	NA	TRBD2	TGCGCCAGCAGCTTAGGGACTAGCGAGACCCAGTACTTC	CASSLGTSETQYF
TRBJ2-7	TRBV5-4	few	NA	TGTGCCAGCAGCTTGGGCTCGGGAGACTACGAGCAGTACTTC	CASSLGSGDYEQYF
TRBJ2-7	TRBV28	once	TRBD1	TGTGCCACCTCGGACAGGATAACCTCCTACGAGCAGTACTTC	CATSDRITSYEQYF
TRBJ2-7	TRBV5-1	NA	NA	TGCGCCAGCAGCTTGAGTGATAAGGGGCCTCCTGGGGAGCAGTACTTC	CASSLSDKGPPGEQYF
TRBJ2-7	TRBV4-1	NA	NA	TGCGCCAGCAGCCCATACAGGGATATCTCCGAGCAGTACTTC	CASSPYRDISEQYF